This T cell receptor (beta chain) comes out of a study of cytomegalovirus exposure and HLA in healthy donors. Regarding the study as a whole: Three CMV-associated chains were confirmed in vitro to be specific for CMV antigens.

CDR1 is SGHVS, CDR2 FNYEAQ, per germline. Trimming pared 0 bases from V and 7 bases from J, leaving 9 bases between. This CDR3 is 13 amino acids long. Use of 60 Vbeta and 13 Jbeta primers characterized the PCR. TCRdb's table, derived via immunoSEQ multiplex PCR, lists solely in-frame clones and lacks some. The sample lists tens of thousands of clones; about two thirds were seen once. Details on this clone: As yet, its antigen is unknown.

This chain connects TRBV7-6 to TRBJ1-2, with D tentatively TRBD1 (5 bases). Sample: PBMCs. This TCR was recovered from a man in his fifties or sixties in good health and CMV-seronegative. CDR3 sequence (DNA): TGTGCCAGCAGCTTAGCCGGGACTGGTGGCTACACCTTC. Translated: CASSLAGTGGYTF.